This T cell receptor beta chain came from a study of beta chain features in type 1 diabetes. Overall study findings and caveats: In comparison with healthy donors, patients had naive, central memory and Treg TCRB repertoires that appeared more similar. Researchers cautioned that cDNA sequencing could over-represent cells with high TCR expression.

What was sequenced were expressed TCRB transcripts, since all of the isolated RNA had been reverse transcribed. Profiling relied on immunoSEQ multiplex PCR, and the TCRdb table lists in-frame clones only, not all of them. The top ten clones hold around 0.026% of a sample with roughly 240,000 clones, 13% to 15% of them seen once. A heparinised blood draw that averaged around 100 mL was obtained once from each donor. V was trimmed by 4 bases and J by 3 bases, leaving 13 bases between them. The CDR3 has 14 amino acids. Germline CDR1 reads SNHLY; CDR2 reads FYNNEI. This clone was seen a handful of times. Its antigen is still unknown.

This sequence was found in a woman aged 40 to 50 in good health. The genes are TRBV2 and TRBJ2-7; TRBD1 is a possible D gene (5 bases). The sequenced material came from naive CD4+ T cells from blood. Here the CDR3 DNA reads TGTGCCAGCAGTGGACAGAGACGAGACTACGAGCAGTACTTC. This codes for CASSGQRRDYEQYF.